One and the same sample provided the 27 T cell receptor beta chains below, sequenced in a study of T cells in Graves' hyperthyroidism and ophthalmopathy. RNA transcripts yielded amplified TCR beta CDR3 regions. The HTBI primer set drove a first-round RT-PCR of the TCR CDR3. From the multiplex PCR reads, TCRdb called clonotypes with MiXCR, one entry per CDR3 protein. There are around 580,000 distinct CDR3 sequences in the sample; about 45% occur only once, and about 7.8% lies in the top ten. Sequencing was done on a sample of peripheral blood or thyroid tissue (not recorded which). The receptor set was obtained from a woman aged 18-30 years with Graves' hyperthyroidism.

This clonotype was observed many times. This chain uses TRBV12-3 or TRBV12-4 with TRBJ2-5; no definite D call. The V end lost 0 bases, the J end lost 7 bases, and 6 bases lay between the germline ends. This CDR3 region has 12 residues. The CDR3 DNA reads as TGTGCCAGCAGTTTAGCCGAAGTGACCCAGTACTTC. As protein: CASSLAEVTQYF.

The rearrangement uses TRBV13 and TRBJ1-6, with 8 bases lining up with TRBD1. Germline V gives CDR1 PRHDT, CDR2 FYEKMQ (reference sequence). The J segment lost 8 bases and the V segment lost 8 bases, leaving 14 bases of the junction unmatched. This CDR3 is 16 amino acids long. The CDR3 DNA sequence: TGTGCCAGCGGGGGGGCAAGACAGGGGCCGGATTCACCCCTCCACTTT. Its protein is CASGGARQGPDSPLHF.

The CDR3 loop reads CASSPFGRGSHVNYGYTF. The CDR3 DNA reads as TGTGCCAGCAGCCCCTTTGGTAGGGGCTCACACGTGAACTATGGCTACACCTTC. The chain is built from TRBV6-2 or TRBV6-3 and TRBJ1-2; D might be TRBD1 (5 bases). Between the trimmed V and J ends, which lost 6 bases and 2 bases, there was a span of 25 bases. This CDR3 has 18 residues. Germline V lookup: CDR1 MNHEY, CDR2 SVGEGT.

This clonotype appeared a single time. V usage is TRBV29-1 and J usage is TRBJ1-1; no definite D call. CDR1 SQVTM and CDR2 ANQGSEA come from the germline V gene. The CDR3 has 11 amino acids. V lost 6 bases to trimming and J lost 3 bases, with 8 bases between them. CDR3 sequence: CSVRRDTEAFF. The CDR3 DNA follows: TGCAGCGTCCGCCGGGACACTGAAGCTTTCTTT. Variable domain in full (rest from reference TRBV29-1 and TRBJ1-1): SAVISQKPSRDICQRGTSLTIQCQVDSQVTMMFWYRQQPGQSLTLIATANQGSEATYESGFVIDKFPISRPNLTFSTLTVSNMSPEDSSIYLCSVRRDTEAFFGQGTRLTVV.

This clonotype was observed once. A single base separates this from a much larger clone, so it may be a read error. The V gene is TRBV5-1, the J gene TRBJ1-1, with 7 nucleotides matching TRBD1. The CDR3 loop spans 18 amino acids. Germline loops: CDR1 SGHRS, CDR2 YFSETQ. The CDR3 region has the DNA TGCGCCAGCAGTTACGAATACAGGGGATCCATAATCGGCACTGAAGCTTCCTTT. Encoded protein: CASSYEYRGSIIGTEASF.

The chain employs TRBV12-3 or TRBV12-4 and TRBJ2-7; weak D call: TRBD2 (6 bases). The J call may be mistaken, given a closer DNA end match to TRBJ2-1. The CDR3 is made up of 14 amino acids. In DNA form, the CDR3 reads TGTGCCAGCAGGCAAAACCCCAGGGAGGACGAGCAGTTCTTC. It codes for CASRQNPREDEQFF.

The chain carries TRBV10-3 and TRBJ2-7; TRBD2 matches at 15 bases. V was pared by 6 bases and J by 0 bases, with 6 bases of the junction left unmatched. The CDR3 totals 17 residues. The V gene's germline CDR1 is ENHRY and CDR2 SYGVKD. The CDR3 sequence is CAISGGLAGGFSYEQYF. CDR3 in DNA: TGTGCCATCAGCGGGGGACTAGCGGGAGGATTCTCCTACGAGCAGTACTTC.

A note on this clonotype: One base away lies a much larger clone, so this may be a sequencing read error. J is TRBJ2-7 and V is TRBV6-1; 8 bases agree with TRBD2. The CDR3 length is 13 residues. Germline V gives CDR1 MNHNS, CDR2 SASEGT. The ends lost 6 bases at V and 5 bases at J; junction bases unmatched: 6. CDR3 sequence (DNA): TGTGCCAGCAGGACGGGAGGGGTGCACGAGCAGTACTTC. This codes for CASRTGGVHEQYF.

This clonotype was seen at least ten times. The gene calls are TRBV10-3 and TRBJ1-1; a weak D match, TRBD1 (5 bases). V shed 3 bases and J shed 1 base, with 6 bases lying between them. The CDR3 is 13 amino acids. Germline CDR1 is ENHRY and CDR2 is SYGVKD. As DNA, the CDR3 is TGTGCCATCAGTGACCAGGGGAACACTGAAGCTTTCTTT. Amino acids: CAISDQGNTEAFF.

V usage is TRBV30 and J usage is TRBJ2-5; D gene ambiguous. This CDR3 has 16 amino acids. CDR1 is GTSNPN and CDR2 is SVGIG in the germline V gene (reference sequence). V lost 2 bases, J lost 0 bases, and 16 bases lay in between. CDR3 loop: CAWSLDSVRDQETQYF. Written as DNA, the CDR3 is TGTGCCTGGAGTTTGGATAGTGTCCGGGACCAAGAGACCCAGTACTTC.

The V call is TRBV5-5, the J call TRBJ2-3; TRBD2 aligns across 8 bases. V trimming: 0 bases; J trimming: 5 bases; junction bases outside the gene matches: 5. Germline V gives CDR1 SGHKS, CDR2 YYEKEE (reference sequence). The CDR3 loop spans 15 amino acids. CDR3 bases: TGTGCCAGCAGCTTGGGACTAGCGATGAAAGATACGCAGTATTTT. It yields the protein CASSLGLAMKDTQYF.

Regarding this clonotype: This could be a read error, since a much larger clone is one nucleotide away. The chain uses TRBV7-2 and TRBJ2-5, with D perhaps matching TRBD2 (6 bases). The CDR3 has 15 amino acids. The germline gives CDR1 SGHTA, CDR2 FQGNSA. CDR3 loop: CAGSKGGRIQETQYF. CDR3 bases: TGTGCCGGCAGCAAGGGTGGGAGGATCCAAGAGACCCAGTACTTC.

A note on this clonotype: One base away lies a much larger clone, so this may be a sequencing read error. The V call is TRBV6-2 or TRBV6-3, the J call TRBJ1-2; possible D gene TRBD1, 6 bases. This CDR3 has 12 amino acids. Germline-derived CDR1 and CDR2 are MNHEY and SVGEGT. V lost 6 bases, J lost 3 bases, and 8 bases lay in between. CDR3 residues: CASSHRDYGYTF. The CDR3 coding sequence is TGTGCCAGCAGCCACAGGGACTATGGCTACACCTTC.

This clonotype was found many times. The chain links TRBV5-8 to TRBJ1-1; the D is unclear. CDR1 is SGHTS, CDR2 YDEGEE, per germline. The CDR3 spans 14 residues. The germline V and J ends were trimmed by 0 bases and 6 bases, with 12 bases remaining between them. In nucleotides, the CDR3 is TGTGCCAGCAGCTTGGTTGGGGAGCGGGCTGAAGCTTTCTTT. This encodes CASSLVGERAEAFF.

This clonotype appeared many times. The chain uses TRBV5-1 and TRBJ1-2; D call uncertain. This CDR3 has 17 amino acids. Germline values: CDR1 SGHRS, CDR2 YFSETQ. V was shortened by 0 bases and J by 4 bases, with 19 bases between the two germline ends. CDR3: CASSLGSRSRGSYGYTF. The CDR3 DNA is TGCGCCAGCAGCTTGGGCAGCCGATCGCGAGGAAGCTATGGCTACACCTTC.

Regarding this clonotype: The junction differs from germline at one of its ends, possibly a read error. The chain uses TRBV15 and TRBJ2-7; 9 bases match TRBD2. This CDR3 is 16 amino acids long. Germline V gives CDR1 LNHNV, CDR2 YYDKDF (reference sequence). The chain's CDR3 is CAASRGWTSESYEQYF. In DNA form, the CDR3 reads TGTGCCGCCAGCAGGGGGTGGACTAGCGAGTCCTACGAGCAGTACTTC.

This clonotype has more than one count but fewer than ten. The gene calls are TRBV15 and TRBJ2-6; D is possibly TRBD1 (5 bases). Looked up from germline, CDR1 is LNHNV and CDR2 is YYDKDF (reference sequence). This CDR3 comprises 16 residues. Deletions cut 2 bases from V and 0 bases from J, with 8 bases between. The DNA for the CDR3 is TGTGCCACCAGCAGACCTCAGGGCTCTGGGGCCAACGTCCTGACTTTC. Protein sequence: CATSRPQGSGANVLTF. The full variable domain, completed using reference TRBV15 and TRBJ2-6, is DAMVIQNPRYQVTQFGKPVTLSCSQTLNHNVMYWYQQKSSQAPKLLFHYYDKDFNNEADTPDNFQSRRPNTSFCFLDIRSPGLGDTAMYLCATSRPQGSGANVLTFGAGSRLTVL.

As to this clonotype: A much larger clone lies a single base off, so this may be a read error. The chain employs TRBV6-1 and TRBJ1-5; D is perhaps TRBD1 (6 bases). This CDR3 contains 16 residues. The V gene's germline CDR1 is MNHNS and CDR2 SASEGT. Trimming removed 4 bases from V and 0 bases from J, with 13 bases in between. Here the CDR3 reads CASSADRRCSNQPQHF. As DNA, the CDR3 is TGTGCCAGCAGTGCCGACAGGAGATGTAGCAATCAGCCCCAGCATTTT.

This clonotype was seen a single time. A much larger clone sits a single nucleotide away, making a read error possible. The chain links TRBV13 to TRBJ2-5; 7 bases line up with TRBD1. This CDR3 contains 15 residues. Germline CDR1 is PRHDT and CDR2 is FYEKMQ (reference sequence). CDR3: CASSLGWTGQEAQYF. The CDR3, as DNA: TGTGCCAGCAGCTTAGGTTGGACAGGACAAGAGGCCCAGTACTTC.

This clonotype occurred many times. This chain connects TRBV5-1 to TRBJ2-2; D is uncertain. The CDR3 extends over 13 amino acids. Trimming removed 0 bases from V and 4 bases from J, with 4 bases in between. Germline V gene lookup returns CDR1 SGHRS and CDR2 YFSETQ. The CDR3 spells CASSLAFTGELFF. The CDR3 DNA reads TGCGCCAGCAGCTTGGCCTTCACCGGGGAGCTGTTTTTT. Full variable domain (rest looked up from reference TRBV5-1 and TRBJ2-2): KAGVTQTPRYLIKTRGQQVTLSCSPISGHRSVSWYQQTPGQGLQFLFEYFSETQRNKGNFPGRFSGRQFSNSRSEMNVSTLELGDSALYLCASSLAFTGELFFGEGSRLTVL.

This clonotype occurred a few times. The V gene is TRBV12-3 or TRBV12-4, the J gene TRBJ1-6; TRBD1 agrees at 7 bases. V shed 3 bases, J shed 4 bases, and the junction held 9 bases outside the gene matches. This CDR3 is built from 17 residues. The CDR3 loop reads CASSFFQQGRYNSPLHF. In nucleotides, the CDR3 is TGTGCCAGCAGTTTTTTTCAACAGGGGAGATATAATTCACCCCTCCACTTT.

This clonotype was picked up one time. The genes are TRBV29-1 and TRBJ2-1; 9 nucleotides line up with TRBD1. V lost 6 bases and J lost 3; bases outside the gene matches: 12. This CDR3 has 16 amino acids. The germline gives CDR1 SQVTM, CDR2 ANQGSEA. The CDR3 nucleotides read TGCAGCGTCGCTCCGGGACAGGGTCATCGCTACAATGAGCAGTTCTTC. As protein: CSVAPGQGHRYNEQFF.

This clonotype was counted many times. An end of the junction does not agree with germline; a read error may underlie this. The rearrangement links TRBV13 to TRBJ2-7; possibly TRBD1 for D (5 bases). The length of the CDR3 is 13 residues. Germline V gene data show CDR1 as PRHDT and CDR2 as FYEKMQ (reference sequence). The CDR3 loop reads CASSVGAMAEQYF. The CDR3 bases are TGTGCCAGCAGCGTAGGGGCTATGGCCGAGCAGTACTTC.

Comment on this clonotype: This may stem from a read error, because a much larger clone lies one nucleotide away. The chain carries TRBV20-1 and TRBJ2-7; D could derive from TRBD1 or TRBD2 (5 bases each). The CDR3 sequence is 15 residues long. CDR1 DFQATT and CDR2 SNEGSKA come from the germline V gene (reference sequence). Trimming pared 6 bases from V and 5 bases from J, leaving 23 bases between. The CDR3 region has the DNA TGCAGTGCCGGGACGCGGAGGTCAGGGCTAGACGAGCAGTACTTC. The encoded protein is CSAGTRRSGLDEQYF.

As DNA, the CDR3 is TGCAGCGTTGAGGGCTGGGGACAAGAGACCCAGTACTTC. Translating gives CSVEGWGQETQYF. The rearrangement uses TRBV29-1 and TRBJ2-5, with D uncertain. The V gene lost 3 bases and the J gene lost 2 bases, with 10 bases spanning the gap. Germline V gives CDR1 SQVTM, CDR2 ANQGSEA. This CDR3 comprises 13 residues.

This clonotype was observed at least ten times. This chain joins TRBV20-1 and TRBJ1-2; D gene ambiguous. The V gene's germline CDR1 is DFQATT and CDR2 SNEGSKA (reference sequence). The ends were cut back, 4 bases at V and 0 bases at J, with 12 bases in the middle. The CDR3 extends over 14 amino acids. CDR3 sequence (DNA): TGCAGTGCTAAGAGCCGAGACCCTAACTATGGCTACACCTTC. Its translation is CSAKSRDPNYGYTF.

This clonotype came up many times. This chain uses TRBV11-2 with TRBJ2-2; D possibly corresponds to TRBD2 (5 bases). CDR1 is SGHAT, CDR2 FQNNGV, per germline. The CDR3 sequence is 16 residues long. V dropped 4 bases and J dropped 5 bases, with 17 bases sitting between them. This CDR3 reads CASSSPGRRTTGELFF. CDR3 in DNA: TGTGCCAGCAGCTCCCCTGGCCGGCGGACTACCGGGGAGCTGTTTTTT.